This T cell receptor beta chain was identified in a study of brain metastases from non-small cell lung cancer. Profiled with immunoSEQ multiplex PCR; TCRdb holds only in-frame clones, not every one. Of roughly 680 clones in the sample, roughly 90% were seen once. The CDR3 runs 15 residues. Germline-derived CDR1 and CDR2 are KGHSY and FQNENV. Trimming removed 2 bases from V and 6 bases from J; junction bases left unmatched: 6. Sample: tumor-adjacent normal tissue. This receptor was identified in a donor at least 40 years old with non-small cell lung cancer. The chain couples TRBV16 to TRBJ1-2, with 10 bases that match TRBD1. The CDR3 DNA is TGTGCCAGCAGCCAACCCGGGACAGGGGAACATGGCTACACCTTC. Its translation: CASSQPGTGEHGYTF.